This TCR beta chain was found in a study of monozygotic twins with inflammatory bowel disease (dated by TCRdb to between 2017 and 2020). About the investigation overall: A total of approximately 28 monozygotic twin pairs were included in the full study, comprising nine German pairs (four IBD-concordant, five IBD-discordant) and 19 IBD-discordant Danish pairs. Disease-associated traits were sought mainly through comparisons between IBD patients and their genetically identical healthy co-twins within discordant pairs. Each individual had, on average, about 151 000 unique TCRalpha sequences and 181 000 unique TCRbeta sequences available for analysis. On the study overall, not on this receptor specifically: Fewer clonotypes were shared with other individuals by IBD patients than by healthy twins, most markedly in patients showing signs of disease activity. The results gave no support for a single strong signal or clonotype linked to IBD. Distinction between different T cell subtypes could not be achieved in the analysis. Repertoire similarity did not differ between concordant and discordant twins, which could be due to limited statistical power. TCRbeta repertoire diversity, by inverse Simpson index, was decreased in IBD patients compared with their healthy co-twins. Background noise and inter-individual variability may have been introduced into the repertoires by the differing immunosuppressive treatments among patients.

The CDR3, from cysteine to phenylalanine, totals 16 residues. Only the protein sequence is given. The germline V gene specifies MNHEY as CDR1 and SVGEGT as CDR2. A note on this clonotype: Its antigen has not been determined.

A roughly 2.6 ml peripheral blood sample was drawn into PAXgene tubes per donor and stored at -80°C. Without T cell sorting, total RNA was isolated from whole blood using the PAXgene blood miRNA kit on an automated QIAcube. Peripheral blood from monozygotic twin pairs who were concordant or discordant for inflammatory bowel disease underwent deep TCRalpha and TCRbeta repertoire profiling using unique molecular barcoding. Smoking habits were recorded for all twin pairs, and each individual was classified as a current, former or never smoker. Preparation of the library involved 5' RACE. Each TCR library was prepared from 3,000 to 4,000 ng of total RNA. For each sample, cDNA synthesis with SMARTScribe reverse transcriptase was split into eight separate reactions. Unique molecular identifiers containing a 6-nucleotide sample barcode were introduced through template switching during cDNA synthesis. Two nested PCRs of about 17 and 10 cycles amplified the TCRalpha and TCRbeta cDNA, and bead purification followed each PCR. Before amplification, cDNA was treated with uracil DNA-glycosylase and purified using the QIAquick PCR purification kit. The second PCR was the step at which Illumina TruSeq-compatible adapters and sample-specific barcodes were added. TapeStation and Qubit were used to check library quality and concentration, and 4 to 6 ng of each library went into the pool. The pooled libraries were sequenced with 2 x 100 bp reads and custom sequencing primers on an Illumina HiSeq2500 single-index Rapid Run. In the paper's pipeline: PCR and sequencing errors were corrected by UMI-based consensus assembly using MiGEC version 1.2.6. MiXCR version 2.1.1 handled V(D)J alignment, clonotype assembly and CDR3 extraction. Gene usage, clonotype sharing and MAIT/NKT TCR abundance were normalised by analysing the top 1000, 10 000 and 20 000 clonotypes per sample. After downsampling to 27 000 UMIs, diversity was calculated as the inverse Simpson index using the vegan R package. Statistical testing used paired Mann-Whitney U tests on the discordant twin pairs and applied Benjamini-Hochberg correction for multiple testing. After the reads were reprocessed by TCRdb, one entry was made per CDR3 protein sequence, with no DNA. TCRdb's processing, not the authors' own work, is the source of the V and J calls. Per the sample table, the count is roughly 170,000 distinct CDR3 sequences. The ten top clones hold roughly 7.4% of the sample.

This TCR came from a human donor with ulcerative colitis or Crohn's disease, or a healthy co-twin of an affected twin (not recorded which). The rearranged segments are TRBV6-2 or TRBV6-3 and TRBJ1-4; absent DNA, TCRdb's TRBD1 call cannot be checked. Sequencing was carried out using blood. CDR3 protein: CASSPGQTIVGEKLFF.